This TCR beta chain was found in a study of blood T cell repertoires in COVID-19. Participants spanned ages about 18 to 90 years and resided in 24 US areas. Cohort assignment relied on participant-reported clinical history. Shortly before study entry, within 2 weeks, exposed participants had met a COVID-19 case. Using immunoSEQ multiplex PCR, the repertoire was profiled, and TCRdb retains in-frame clones only, with some absent. The data show approximately 310,000 clones, with 85% seen just once and 1.5% to 2% held by the top ten. The CDR3 is made up of 15 amino acids. The trim removed 2 bases at V and 6 bases at J, leaving 9 bases unmatched. Looked up from germline, CDR1 is SGHTA and CDR2 is FQGNSA.

V and J are TRBV7-2 and TRBJ1-2; TRBD1 agrees at 7 bases. This sequence was found in a woman in her 30s who had been exposed to COVID-19. The material sequenced was PBMCs or T cells enriched from blood (not recorded which). The CDR3 loop is CASSLFLTGEDGYTF. For the CDR3, the DNA is TGTGCCAGCAGCTTATTTTTAACAGGGGAGGATGGCTACACCTTC.